This is a list of T cell receptor beta chains from one sample in a study of blood T cell repertoires in COVID-19. The protocol was immunoSEQ multiplex PCR, while the TCRdb copy is restricted to in-frame clones and leaves out a portion. This table has under 300,000 clones, around 82% appearing once. Sequenced sample: peripheral blood. These receptors were obtained from a woman older than 75 with active or convalescent COVID-19. The CDR3 runs from the conserved cysteine through the conserved F or W. A D gene is named only where the DNA matches it firmly. A clone size is listed for some rows: how often the clone was seen (once, few, many), or a class if it is expanded.

J gene: TRBJ2-5; CDR3 length: 13; D gene: -; clone size: few; V gene: TRBV5-1; CDR3 protein: CASSSGSPETQYF; CDR3 DNA: TGCGCCAGCAGCTCAGGTTCTCCAGAGACCCAGTACTTC
J gene: TRBJ1-1; CDR3 length: 15; D gene: -; clone size: -; V gene: TRBV5-1; CDR3 protein: CASSLNPSMNTEAFF; CDR3 DNA: TGCGCCAGCAGCTTAAACCCTAGCATGAACACTGAAGCTTTCTTT
J gene: TRBJ2-5; CDR3 length: 15; D gene: -; clone size: once; V gene: TRBV7-9; CDR3 protein: CASSLASRQKETQYF; CDR3 DNA: TGTGCCAGCAGCTTAGCCTCCCGTCAGAAAGAGACCCAGTACTTC
J gene: TRBJ1-2; CDR3 length: 16; D gene: TRBD1; clone size: many; V gene: TRBV28; CDR3 protein: CASSLPGTGGADGYTF; CDR3 DNA: TGTGCCAGCAGTCTCCCCGGGACAGGGGGCGCCGATGGCTACACCTTC
J gene: TRBJ1-2; CDR3 length: 18; D gene: -; clone size: -; V gene: TRBV28; CDR3 protein: CASSLVPGQVRSDYGYTF; CDR3 DNA: TGTGCCAGCAGTTTAGTCCCAGGTCAGGTCCGGTCTGACTATGGCTACACCTTC
J gene: TRBJ2-1; CDR3 length: 15; D gene: -; clone size: -; V gene: TRBV19; CDR3 protein: CASQKTVVAYNEQFF; CDR3 DNA: TGTGCCAGTCAAAAGACAGTGGTGGCCTACAATGAGCAGTTCTTC
J gene: TRBJ2-3; CDR3 length: 14; D gene: -; clone size: -; V gene: TRBV6-2/TRBV6-3; CDR3 protein: CASSLGPGADTQYF; CDR3 DNA: TGTGCCAGCAGTTTGGGACCGGGGGCAGATACGCAGTATTTT
J gene: TRBJ1-1; CDR3 length: 15; D gene: TRBD1; clone size: -; V gene: TRBV5-4; CDR3 protein: CASSLGQGENTEAFF; CDR3 DNA: TGTGCCAGCAGCTTGGGTCAGGGGGAGAACACTGAAGCTTTCTTT
J gene: TRBJ1-1; CDR3 length: 16; D gene: TRBD1; clone size: -; V gene: TRBV9; CDR3 protein: CASSYRQGPMNTEAFF; CDR3 DNA: TGTGCCAGCAGCTATCGACAGGGACCTATGAACACTGAAGCTTTCTTT
J gene: TRBJ1-5; CDR3 length: 14; D gene: TRBD1; clone size: -; V gene: TRBV5-1; CDR3 protein: CASSLRQGGQPQHF; CDR3 DNA: TGCGCCAGCAGCCTGAGACAGGGGGGGCAGCCCCAGCATTTT
J gene: TRBJ1-1; CDR3 length: 14; D gene: -; clone size: -; V gene: TRBV10-3; CDR3 protein: CAISESGGHTEAFF; CDR3 DNA: TGTGCCATCAGTGAGTCGGGGGGGCACACTGAAGCTTTCTTT
J gene: TRBJ1-1; CDR3 length: 14; D gene: -; clone size: few; V gene: TRBV18; CDR3 protein: CASSPSGVDTEAFF; CDR3 DNA: TGTGCCAGCTCACCCTCGGGGGTGGACACTGAAGCTTTCTTT
J gene: TRBJ1-1; CDR3 length: 14; D gene: TRBD1; clone size: -; V gene: TRBV19; CDR3 protein: CASSKGARSTEAFF; CDR3 DNA: TGTGCCAGTAGTAAGGGGGCTCGGAGCACTGAAGCTTTCTTT
J gene: TRBJ1-4; CDR3 length: 13; D gene: -; clone size: -; V gene: TRBV19; CDR3 protein: CASSMWADEKLFF; CDR3 DNA: TGTGCCAGTAGTATGTGGGCAGATGAAAAACTGTTTTTT
J gene: TRBJ1-1; CDR3 length: 12; D gene: TRBD1; clone size: -; V gene: TRBV5-4; CDR3 protein: CASSPGQGEAFF; CDR3 DNA: TGTGCCAGCAGCCCGGGACAGGGTGAAGCTTTCTTT
J gene: TRBJ2-3; CDR3 length: 20; D gene: TRBD2; clone size: -; V gene: TRBV2; CDR3 protein: CASRERWTSGDTNNTDTQYF; CDR3 DNA: TGTGCCAGCAGGGAACGTTGGACTAGCGGGGATACTAACAACACAGATACGCAGTATTTT
J gene: TRBJ1-2; CDR3 length: 13; D gene: -; clone size: -; V gene: TRBV7-9; CDR3 protein: CASSSLGRGGYTF; CDR3 DNA: TGTGCCAGCAGCTCGCTGGGGAGGGGTGGCTACACCTTC
J gene: TRBJ2-2; CDR3 length: 16; D gene: TRBD2; clone size: -; V gene: TRBV19; CDR3 protein: CASSITSGRPTGELFF; CDR3 DNA: TGTGCCAGTAGTATTACTAGCGGGAGGCCCACCGGGGAGCTGTTTTTT
J gene: TRBJ2-2; CDR3 length: 15; D gene: -; clone size: -; V gene: TRBV28; CDR3 protein: CASSTTGLYDGELFF; CDR3 DNA: TGTGCCAGCAGTACCACAGGGTTGTATGACGGGGAGCTGTTTTTT
J gene: TRBJ2-3; CDR3 length: 22; D gene: TRBD2; clone size: -; V gene: TRBV9; CDR3 protein: CASSVGVVGTSGRPSRADTQYF; CDR3 DNA: TGTGCCAGCAGCGTAGGGGTAGTAGGGACTAGCGGGAGGCCGAGTCGCGCAGATACGCAGTATTTT